A selection of T cell receptor beta chains follows, all from one sample in a study of blood T cell repertoires in COVID-19. Assay: immunoSEQ multiplex PCR; the TCRdb copy retains only in-frame clones and omits some. The sample lists about 260,000 clones; less than 90% were seen once. Sequencing was done on a sample of peripheral blood. The source is a woman aged 40-49 years who had recovered from COVID-19. Each CDR3 is given with its conserved first and last residue. Each record gives: D gene, clone size, J gene, V gene, CDR3 protein, CDR3 DNA. The D gene is left open where the match is weak. Size values are once, few and many counts, or a class for expanded clones, and some rows have none.

D: TRBD1
size: few
J: TRBJ1-1
V: TRBV5-4
CDR3: CASSLGQGGPEAFF
DNA: TGTGCCAGCAGCTTGGGGCAGGGGGGTCCTGAAGCTTTCTTT

D: -
size: -
J: TRBJ1-4
V: TRBV24-1
CDR3: CATSDPRGAGEKLFF
DNA: TGTGCCACCAGTGACCCTCGGGGTGCTGGCGAAAAACTGTTTTTT

D: TRBD1
size: -
J: TRBJ1-6
V: TRBV9
CDR3: CASSVARGPSPLHF
DNA: TGTGCCAGCAGCGTAGCCAGGGGGCCTTCACCCCTCCACTTT

D: -
size: -
J: TRBJ2-5
V: TRBV9
CDR3: CASSEGVEGLGTQYF
DNA: TGTGCCAGCAGCGAGGGGGTTGAAGGATTGGGGACCCAGTACTTC

D: -
size: many
J: TRBJ2-2
V: TRBV24-1
CDR3: CATSDLSDTGELFF
DNA: TGTGCCACCAGTGATTTGAGCGACACCGGGGAGCTGTTTTTT

D: TRBD1
size: -
J: TRBJ1-2
V: TRBV19
CDR3: CASSVGGQFYGYTF
DNA: TGTGCCAGTAGTGTCGGGGGACAGTTCTATGGCTACACCTTC

D: -
size: few
J: TRBJ2-1
V: TRBV29-1
CDR3: CSVKDRFSYNEQFF
DNA: TGCAGCGTCAAAGACAGGTTCAGTTACAATGAGCAGTTCTTC

D: -
size: -
J: TRBJ2-1
V: TRBV11-2
CDR3: CASSLTGLNEQFF
DNA: TGTGCCAGCAGCTTAACAGGGTTAAATGAGCAGTTCTTC

D: -
size: -
J: TRBJ1-3
V: TRBV11-2
CDR3: CASSLGHSGNTIYF
DNA: TGTGCCAGCAGCCTGGGGCACTCTGGAAACACCATATATTTT

D: TRBD2
size: -
J: TRBJ2-1
V: TRBV7-2
CDR3: CASSLGAGVGSYNEQFF
DNA: TGTGCCAGCAGCTTAGGGGCGGGGGTAGGGTCCTACAATGAGCAGTTCTTC

D: TRBD2
size: -
J: TRBJ2-7
V: TRBV9
CDR3: CASSARSGGSYEQYF
DNA: TGTGCCAGCAGCGCCCGTAGCGGGGGCTCCTACGAGCAGTACTTC

D: -
size: -
J: TRBJ1-2
V: TRBV28
CDR3: CASSFIRTETKTTANYGYTF
DNA: TGTGCCAGCAGTTTCATTCGGACAGAGACGAAAACTACAGCTAACTATGGCTACACCTTC

D: -
size: -
J: TRBJ2-1
V: TRBV4-1
CDR3: CASSRKPVGGNEQFF
DNA: TGCGCCAGCAGCCGGAAACCTGTTGGGGGGAATGAGCAGTTCTTC

D: TRBD2
size: -
J: TRBJ2-5
V: TRBV10-1
CDR3: CASSEGWASGQETQYF
DNA: TGCGCCAGCAGTGAGGGTTGGGCTAGCGGACAAGAGACCCAGTACTTC

D: TRBD1
size: -
J: TRBJ1-4
V: TRBV6-5
CDR3: CASSYSGQGGEKLFF
DNA: TGTGCCAGCAGTTACTCAGGACAGGGGGGCGAAAAACTGTTTTTT

D: TRBD1
size: -
J: TRBJ2-2
V: TRBV28
CDR3: CASSLRPGQATGELFF
DNA: TGTGCCAGCAGTTTACGACCGGGACAGGCCACCGGGGAGCTGTTTTTT

D: -
size: few
J: TRBJ2-3
V: TRBV5-1
CDR3: CASSSAHTGRTDTQYF
DNA: TGCGCCAGCAGCTCCGCCCACACGGGTCGCACAGATACGCAGTATTTT

D: TRBD1
size: -
J: TRBJ2-7
V: TRBV28
CDR3: CASSLNPATGIYEQYF
DNA: TGTGCCAGCAGTTTGAACCCGGCGACAGGGATCTACGAGCAGTACTTC